What follows is one T cell receptor (beta chain) and its context. It lacks a known antigen. It has no much larger one-base neighbor in the sample; base qualities were not kept. The sample comes from a study of cytomegalovirus exposure and HLA in healthy donors (dated by TCRdb to about 2017). For context, the study as a whole: An earlier analysis of 550 to 700 of the donors reported approximately 290 Gb of sequence data and about 100 million unique TCR beta sequences from roughly 180 million T cells. An early release covering more than 500 HLA-typed donors comprised about 320 gigabases of sequencing data and 65 million to 100 million unique TCR sequences. Of the roughly 400 genotyped donors, 65% to 90% were placed in the genetic ancestry cluster associated with self-reported Caucasian donors. The study aimed to test whether cataloging public T cell receptors could reveal signatures of past pathogen exposure. The study profiled the T cell repertoires of about 640 subjects by immunosequencing and related them to cytomegalovirus serostatus. Along with the roughly 700-subject first cohort, a separate validation cohort of more than 90 different subjects was used. The study combined high-throughput TCR immunosequencing, statistical association of individual TCRs with disease status, and machine learning to predict cytomegalovirus infection status. In a later analysis, previously published TCR beta repertoires from 550 to 750 donors were re-analyzed and high-resolution HLA genotyping was added so that TCR occurrence patterns could be studied. Rather than drawing on any new phenotypic data, the later analysis identified candidate immune exposures from TCR beta sequences and the way those sequences occurred across donors. An earlier analysis of approximately 500 of the donors applied high-throughput TCR beta sequencing to assess whether each TCR beta V gene segment acted as functional or pseudogenic. Donor age, sex, ethnicity and CMV serostatus were collected together with the repertoire data. A later genetic analysis took genome-wide SNP genotypes for about three fifths of the 666 donors and used that subset as a discovery cohort. All discovery cohort repertoires had been generated on a single sequencing platform. HLA typing covered class I and class II loci at four-digit resolution. Typing coverage differed by locus: A, B, C, DRB1 and DQB1 were typed in roughly 620-640 donors, DQA1 in 500 to 550, DPA1 in roughly 590, and DPB1 in about 450. Because of strong linkage in the cohort, 5 or 6 DR-DQ haplotypes were treated as single units for association and clustering. On average, approximately 250,000 unique TCR beta nucleotide sequences were sequenced per donor among 398 genotyped donors of the cohort, with 15% to 20% of those sequences being non-productive. What the study reported, not specific to this receptor: Because the 87-base-pair reads could not distinguish some IMGT-functional V segments, including TRBV6-2 and TRBV6-3, those segments were excluded. In a later analysis, some 17,000 TCR beta sequences were associated with specific HLA alleles at a false discovery rate of 0.05. Because HLA typing was unavailable for some donors at each locus, only the typed subset was used in association tests. Correlated functional status among segregating V segments might reflect linkage disequilibrium, but an unknown experimental factor could not be ruled out. Strong co-occurrence of HLA alleles, especially DR and DQ, made assigning TCR associations to individual alleles difficult. A further reported finding was that TCR beta sequences accurately predicted the HLA-A and HLA-B alleles for most subjects in the first cohort. A total of fewer than 200 TCR beta chains were listed by the study as associated with cytomegalovirus. The presence/absence analyses assumed that sequencing depth was roughly uniform across donors, and that assumption may not be true. In this cohort, only TCR beta chains were sequenced, and detectable features were limited by the absence of alpha or paired-chain data. According to a later analysis, parvovirus B19, influenza, CMV and Epstein-Barr virus appeared linked to several top co-occurrence clusters. Immune exposure information for the cohort was limited to CMV serostatus. Compared with equally common non-associated chains, HLA-associated TCR beta chains in a later analysis were more clonally expanded and had lower generation probabilities. A few of the identified cytomegalovirus-associated TCR beta chains were confirmed in vitro to be specific for cytomegalovirus antigens. In an earlier analysis of more than 450 of the donors, most TCR beta V segments were observed in productive rearrangements about 87% or about 30% of the time, broadly matching IMGT annotations. According to the authors, the approach could potentially be generalized to other disease states and immunological phenotypes. A cluster of highly shared sequence variants was judged likely to represent a technical artifact of the sequencing pipeline. Most TCR sequences were seen in very few donors, while some public TCRs were found in many individuals. A later analysis found that most CMV-associated TCR beta chains appeared HLA-restricted, with HLA associations seemingly driven largely by CMV exposure. A later genetic analysis reported fewer N-insertions in productive TCRs among donors in an Asian-associated ancestry cluster than the roughly 700-donor mean. Because counts were too low, more than 15 rarely observed V segments, including chromosome 9 orphons, were excluded from the earlier analysis of fewer than 650 of the donors. According to a later analysis, TCR association rates differed among HLA loci, with DRB1 alleles showing the most associated TCRs and HLA-C alleles showing the fewest. The classifier was reported to diagnose cytomegalovirus status with high specificity and sensitivity in both the original and validation cohorts. V-gene and J-gene trimming of TCR beta chains was associated with a missense DCLRE1C variant in a later genetic analysis, and the association was replicated in an independent cohort.

The CDR3 numbers 17 residues from cysteine through phenylalanine. The CDR3 DNA has 51 bases and is translated from base 1. The germline ends are 18 bases apart after V is trimmed by 6 bases and J by 0 bases. For CDR1 and CDR2, the germline V gene (reference sequence) lists MNHEY and SMNVEV. In total, approximately 700 healthy bone marrow donors made up the cohort. All cohort members were sampled while nominally healthy, although unrecorded immune exposures were likely present. The donor tested CMV seropositive and was one of the 289 seropositive cohort members. Every donor gave a peripheral blood sample, and the peripheral blood mononuclear cells from that sample were used for TCR beta sequencing. Genomic DNA extraction from the blood cell samples was performed with the Qiagen DNeasy Blood Extraction Kit. The method was the immunoSEQ multiplex PCR assay. For the multiplex PCR, a mixture combining 60 forward primers for TCR Vbeta segments and 13 reverse primers for TCR Jbeta segments was used. The CDR3 region of rearranged TCR beta genes was amplified from genomic DNA by a multiplex PCR assay. The Illumina HiSeq System was used to sequence the amplified TCR beta libraries as 87-base-pair reads. The authors' pipeline ran thus. In a later analysis, 80 million or so unique TCR beta chains were counted across the 500 to 850 repertoires, and approximately 11 million of these chains were shared by at least two donors. To remove PCR and sequencing errors, raw reads were error-corrected and collapsed into unique sequences using a nearest-neighbor algorithm that merged closely related sequences. CDR3 sequences were aligned to IMGT reference sequences to assign V, D and J gene segments. For a sequence to be retained, at least a six-nucleotide match to both a V gene segment and a J gene segment was required. Rearrangements were classified as productive when the CDR3 lacked stop codons and remained in frame with V and J, and all other rearrangements were classified as non-productive. Following IMGT convention, CDR3 was defined as the stretch from the second conserved V-encoded cysteine up to the conserved J-encoded phenylalanine. Sequences without an unambiguous match to a single V gene segment were excluded from the earlier analysis of a few hundred of the donors. In an earlier analysis of 587 of the donors, V segments were called functional above 56.7% productive rearrangements and were called segregating when the between-donor standard deviation exceeded 5%. A statistical classification framework was developed to diagnose cytomegalovirus status using the catalog of TCR beta chain sequences. In a later analysis, TCR nucleotide sequences were compared against IMGT/GENE-DB human TR gene sequences so that V and J genes could be assigned. In a later analysis, CDR3 sequences and most-parsimonious VDJ recombination scenarios were assigned using the TCRdist pipeline. A later analysis defined each TCR beta chain by its CDR3 amino acid sequence plus V-gene family, and excluded reads lacking a unique V-gene family. A later analysis removed over 500 highly shared, low-generation-probability nucleotide sequences to deal with suspected cross-contamination and a sequencing artifact. For each public chain, a later analysis derived a clonal expansion index from normalized ranks of inferred template counts within each repertoire. In a later analysis, generation probabilities were computed with a VDJ recombination model fitted to out-of-frame rearrangements, and the resulting probabilities were checked against IGoR. In a later analysis, hypergeometric tests were used to score TCR-TCR, TCR-HLA and TCR-CMV co-occurrence, with a repertoire-size bias correction applied to TCR pairs. A later analysis estimated false discovery rates by permuting HLA or CMV assignments 20 times. In a later analysis, co-occurring TCRs were grouped using DBSCAN, with TCRdist sequence similarity added in when clustering inside HLA-allele-positive subsets. Repertoires with fewer than 30,000 or more than 120,000 public chains were left out of co-occurrence clustering, as were about five repertoires with anomalous nucleotide sharing. As stored in TCRdb, this immuneACCESS dataset retains in-frame rearrangements with V and J assigned. A fraction of the clones does not appear; measured against another copy, unresolved V genes explain less than half of the discrepancy, and the remainder lacks a known reason. V, J and clone size were drawn from that table, and D and trimming were deduced from the DNA. In this sample the table shows 150,000 to 200,000 clones, approximately 80% of which occur a single time. The ten biggest clones cover 13% to 15% of the sample.

This chain is built from TRBV27 and TRBJ2-4; TRBD1 might be the D gene, on 5 matching bases. Sequencing was done on a sample of PBMCs. This TCR came from a young woman in good health and CMV-seropositive. The DNA sequence is given as TGTGCCAGCAGCCGATGGGGCGACAATCTAGCCAAAAACATTCAGTACTTC. Its protein product is CASSRWGDNLAKNIQYF.